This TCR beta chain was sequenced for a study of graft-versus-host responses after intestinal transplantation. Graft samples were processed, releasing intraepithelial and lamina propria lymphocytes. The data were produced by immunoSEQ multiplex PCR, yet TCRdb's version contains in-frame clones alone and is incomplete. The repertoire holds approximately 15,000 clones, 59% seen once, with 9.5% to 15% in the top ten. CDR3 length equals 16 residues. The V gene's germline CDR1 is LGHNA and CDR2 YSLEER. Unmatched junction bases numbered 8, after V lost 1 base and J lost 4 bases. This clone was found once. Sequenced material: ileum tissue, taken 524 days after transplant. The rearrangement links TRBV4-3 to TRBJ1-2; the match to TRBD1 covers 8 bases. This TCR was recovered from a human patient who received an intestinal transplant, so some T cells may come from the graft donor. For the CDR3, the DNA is TGCGCCAGCAGCCAAGGACCCACAGGGGGATTCTATGGCTACACCTTC. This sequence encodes CASSQGPTGGFYGYTF.